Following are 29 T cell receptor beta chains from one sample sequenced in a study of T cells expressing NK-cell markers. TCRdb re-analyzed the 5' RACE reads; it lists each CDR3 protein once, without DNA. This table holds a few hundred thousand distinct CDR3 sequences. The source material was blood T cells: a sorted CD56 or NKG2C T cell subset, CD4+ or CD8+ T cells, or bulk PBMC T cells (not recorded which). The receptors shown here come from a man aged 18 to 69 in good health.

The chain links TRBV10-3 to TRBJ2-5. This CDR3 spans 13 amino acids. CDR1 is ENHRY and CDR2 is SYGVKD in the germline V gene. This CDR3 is CAISDELVETQYF.

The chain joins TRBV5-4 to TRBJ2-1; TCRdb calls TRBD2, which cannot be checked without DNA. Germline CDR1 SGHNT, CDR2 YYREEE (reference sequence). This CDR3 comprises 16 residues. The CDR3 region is CASSPRGSGVDNEQFF.

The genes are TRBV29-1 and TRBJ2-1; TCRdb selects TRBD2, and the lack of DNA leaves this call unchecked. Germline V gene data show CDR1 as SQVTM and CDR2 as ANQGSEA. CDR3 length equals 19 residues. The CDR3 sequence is CSVEDERRRAGSSYNEQFF.

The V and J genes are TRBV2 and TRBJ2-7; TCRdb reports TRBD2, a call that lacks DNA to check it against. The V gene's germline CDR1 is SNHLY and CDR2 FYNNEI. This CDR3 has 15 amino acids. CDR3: CASTRGEARGYEQYF.

CDR3 region: CASSLGLNRRGETQYF. The chain links TRBV5-1 to TRBJ2-5. The CDR3 has 16 amino acids. The germline V gene encodes CDR1 SGHRS and CDR2 YFSETQ. Supplemented by reference TRBV5-1 and TRBJ2-5, the full variable domain reads KAGVTQTPRYLIKTRGQQVTLSCSPISGHRSVSWYQQTPGQGLQFLFEYFSETQRNKGNFPGRFSGRQFSNSRSEMNVSTLELGDSALYLCASSLGLNRRGETQYFGPGTRLLVL.

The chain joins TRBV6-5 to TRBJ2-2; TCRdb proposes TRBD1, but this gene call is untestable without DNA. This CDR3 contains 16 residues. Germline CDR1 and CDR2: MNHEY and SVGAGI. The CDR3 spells CASSYSEGAVSGELFF.

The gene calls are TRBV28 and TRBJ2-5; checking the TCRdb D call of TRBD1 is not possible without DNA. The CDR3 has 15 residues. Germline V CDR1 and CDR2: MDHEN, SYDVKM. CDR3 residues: CASSARTEPKRTQYF.

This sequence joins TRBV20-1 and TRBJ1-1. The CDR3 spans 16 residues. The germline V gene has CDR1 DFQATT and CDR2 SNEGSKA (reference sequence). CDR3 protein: CSARPERGKATPMAFF.

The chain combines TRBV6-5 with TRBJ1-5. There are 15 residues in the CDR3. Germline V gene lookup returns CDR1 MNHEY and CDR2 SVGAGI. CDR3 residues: CASSYSLDSGQPQHF.

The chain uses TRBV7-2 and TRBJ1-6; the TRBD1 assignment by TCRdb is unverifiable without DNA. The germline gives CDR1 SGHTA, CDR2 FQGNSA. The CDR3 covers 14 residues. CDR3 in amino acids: CASSSTGDNSPLHF.

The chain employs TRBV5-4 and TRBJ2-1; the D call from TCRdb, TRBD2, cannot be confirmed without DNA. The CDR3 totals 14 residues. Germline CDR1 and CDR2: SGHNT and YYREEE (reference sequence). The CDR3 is CASSLRRGVNEQFF.

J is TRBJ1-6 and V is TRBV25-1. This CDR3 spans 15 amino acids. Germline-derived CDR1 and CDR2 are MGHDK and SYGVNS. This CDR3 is CASRPAGLVTSPLHF.

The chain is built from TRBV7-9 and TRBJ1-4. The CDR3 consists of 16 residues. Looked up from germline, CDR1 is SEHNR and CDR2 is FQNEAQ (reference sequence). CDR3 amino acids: CASSLDRRTNREKLFF.

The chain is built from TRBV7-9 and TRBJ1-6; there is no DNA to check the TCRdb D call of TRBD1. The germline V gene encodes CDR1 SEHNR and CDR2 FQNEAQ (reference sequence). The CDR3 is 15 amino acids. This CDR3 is CASSSTGQANSPLHF.

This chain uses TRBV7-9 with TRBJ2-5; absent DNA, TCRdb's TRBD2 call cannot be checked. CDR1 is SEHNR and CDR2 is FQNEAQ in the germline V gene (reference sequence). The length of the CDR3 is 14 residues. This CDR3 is CASSPALRQETQYF.

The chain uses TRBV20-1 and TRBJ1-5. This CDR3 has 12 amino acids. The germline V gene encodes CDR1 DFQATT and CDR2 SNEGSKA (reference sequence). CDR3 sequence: CSAGLSNQPQHF.

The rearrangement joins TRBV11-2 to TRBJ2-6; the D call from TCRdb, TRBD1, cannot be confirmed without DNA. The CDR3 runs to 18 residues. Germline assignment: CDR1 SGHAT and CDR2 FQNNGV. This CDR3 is CASSLSRDILSGANVLTF.

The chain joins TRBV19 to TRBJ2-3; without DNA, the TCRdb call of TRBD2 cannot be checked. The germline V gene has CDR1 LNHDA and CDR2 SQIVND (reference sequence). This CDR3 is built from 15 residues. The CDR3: CASRLAGSSTDTQYF.

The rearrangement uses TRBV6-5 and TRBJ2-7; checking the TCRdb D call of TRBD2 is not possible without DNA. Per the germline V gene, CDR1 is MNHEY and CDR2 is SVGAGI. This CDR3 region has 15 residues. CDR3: CASSSPQRVTYEQYF.

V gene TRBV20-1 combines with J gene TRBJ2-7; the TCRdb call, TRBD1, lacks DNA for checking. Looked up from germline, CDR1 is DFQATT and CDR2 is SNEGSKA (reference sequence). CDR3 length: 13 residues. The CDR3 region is CSAGDRPLGEQYF.

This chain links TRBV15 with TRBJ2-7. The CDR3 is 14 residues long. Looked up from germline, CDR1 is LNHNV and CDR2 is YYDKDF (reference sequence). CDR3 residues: CATSLTFSSYEQYF.

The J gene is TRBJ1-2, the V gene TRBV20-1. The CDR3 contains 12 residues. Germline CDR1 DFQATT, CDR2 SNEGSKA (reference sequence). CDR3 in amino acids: CSANGENYGYTF.

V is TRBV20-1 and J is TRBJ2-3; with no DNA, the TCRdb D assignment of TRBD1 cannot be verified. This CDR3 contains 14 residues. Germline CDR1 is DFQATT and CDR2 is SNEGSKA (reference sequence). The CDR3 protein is CSAPAGGVPDTQYF.

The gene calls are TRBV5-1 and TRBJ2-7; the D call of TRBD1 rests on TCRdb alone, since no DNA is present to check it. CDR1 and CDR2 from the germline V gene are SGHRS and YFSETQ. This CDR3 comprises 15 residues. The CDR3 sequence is CASTPLDAPAYEQYF.

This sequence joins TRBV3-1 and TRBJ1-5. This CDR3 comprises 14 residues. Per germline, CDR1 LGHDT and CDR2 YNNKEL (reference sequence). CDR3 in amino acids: CASSQVLRGQPQHF.

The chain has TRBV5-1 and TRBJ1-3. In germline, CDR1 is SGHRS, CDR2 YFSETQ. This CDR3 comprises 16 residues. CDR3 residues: CASSWGLLLSGNTIYF.

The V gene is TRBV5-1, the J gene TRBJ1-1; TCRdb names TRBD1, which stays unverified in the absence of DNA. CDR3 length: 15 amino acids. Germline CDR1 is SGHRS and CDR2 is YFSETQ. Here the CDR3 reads CASSSFGKEGTEAFF.

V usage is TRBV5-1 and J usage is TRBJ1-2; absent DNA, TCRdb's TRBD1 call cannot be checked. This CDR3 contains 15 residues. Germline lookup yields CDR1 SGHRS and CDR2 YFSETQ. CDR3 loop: CASSLAGGSYGGYTF.

CDR3 in amino acids: CASSQGSGWGSYNEQFF. V is TRBV4-1 and J is TRBJ2-1. There are 17 residues in the CDR3. The germline V gene encodes CDR1 MGHRA and CDR2 YSYEKL.